This TCR beta chain stems from a study of OX40 agonist ivuxolimab in advanced cancers. Study background: The group had a mean age of 60 years, ranged from roughly 20 to 80, and was 80% to 90% male. Previous treatment with anti-PD-1, anti-PD-L1 or anti-CTLA-4 therapy was allowed; 30% to 50% had received some.

On this clone itself: Its antigen is undetermined.

Produced via immunoSEQ multiplex PCR; TCRdb's table is partial and in-frame only. The data show over 55,000 clones, 65% to 90% seen once. Study-wide findings and caveats: Doses of 0.1 to 3.0 mg/kg were accompanied by clonal expansion of CD4+ and CD8+ blood T cells by week 6. Compared with CD4+, CD8+ T cells on average had more expanded clones.

The CDR3 is made up of 13 amino acids. V lost 8 bases and J 5 bases, leaving 13 bases between the germline ends. The germline gives CDR1 MNHNY, CDR2 SVGAGI (reference sequence). The origin of this receptor is an adult with an advanced solid tumor such as melanoma, head and neck, liver or kidney cancer. The V gene is TRBV6-6, the J gene TRBJ1-3; no clear D. Source: CD4+ or CD8+ T cells sorted from blood, taken in a trial of the OX40 agonist ivuxolimab. The CDR3 spells CASSREWRNTIYF. The CDR3 DNA sequence: TGTGCCAGCTCTAGGGAATGGAGAAACACCATATATTTT.